This is a list of T cell receptor beta chains from one sample in a study of control samples from healthy donors and cancer patients. TCRdb keeps only in-frame clones here, not all; method: immunoSEQ multiplex PCR. The profile shows some 70,000 clones, 83% of them singletons. Sequenced sample: blood. The receptors come from a man aged 60 to 75 in good health. CDR3s include the opening cysteine and the closing phenylalanine or tryptophan. D genes are given only for firm matches. Only part of the rows carry a size: once, few, many, or a class if the clone is expanded.

TRBJ2-2 NA NA TRBV7-2 TGTGCCAGCAGCTTACAACAGAACACCGGGGAGCTGTTTTTT CASSLQQNTGELFF
TRBJ2-5 once NA TRBV2 TGTGCCAGCAGGCATCCCCCGGAGGAGACCCAGTACTTC CASRHPPEETQYF
TRBJ2-7 NA TRBD1 TRBV7-2 TGTGCCAGCAGCTCAATGGGACAGGGTGGGGACGAGCAGTACTTC CASSSMGQGGDEQYF
TRBJ2-1 NA TRBD2 TRBV6-4 TGTGCCAGCAGTGAGAAAGCGGGAGGGCCCCATGAGCAGTTCTTC CASSEKAGGPHEQFF
TRBJ2-7 NA NA TRBV20-1 TGCAGTGCTCAATGGGCGTACGAGCAGTACTTC CSAQWAYEQYF
TRBJ2-1 NA NA TRBV10-3 TGTGCCATCAGTGAGAGGTCCGGTTCCTACAATGAGCAGTTCTTC CAISERSGSYNEQFF
TRBJ1-1 NA NA TRBV5-1 TGCGCCAGCAGCTTGGGGGATCAGAACACTGAAGCTTTCTTT CASSLGDQNTEAFF
TRBJ1-6 once TRBD1 TRBV5-1 TGCGCCAGCAGTCCTGAGGGGGCCAATAATTCACCCCTCCACTTT CASSPEGANNSPLHF
TRBJ1-2 NA TRBD1 TRBV7-8 TGTGCCAGCAGTCCAGGACAGGGTGAGAGTGGCTACACCTTC CASSPGQGESGYTF
TRBJ2-1 NA NA TRBV20-1 TGCAGTGCTAGTGATAATGAGCAGTTCTTC CSASDNEQFF
TRBJ1-1 NA NA TRBV4-2 TGTGCCAGCAGCCAAGAATCCGGGACTCAAACTGAAGCTTTCTTT CASSQESGTQTEAFF
TRBJ1-5 few TRBD1 TRBV10-3 TGTGCCATCAGCGGGGGACAGAGCCATCAGCCCCAGCATTTT CAISGGQSHQPQHF
TRBJ2-1 NA NA TRBV6-2/TRBV6-3 TGTGCCAGCAGTTACTCCGGGCTACCTTACAATGAGCAGTTCTTC CASSYSGLPYNEQFF
TRBJ2-7 few NA TRBV27 TGTGCCAGCAGTTTCGGCAGGTTCTACGAGCAGTACTTC CASSFGRFYEQYF
TRBJ1-5 once TRBD1 TRBV28 TGTGCCAGCAGTTTAGGGACAGGCTATCAGCCCCAGCATTTT CASSLGTGYQPQHF
TRBJ1-4 NA NA TRBV15 TGTGCCACCAGCAGAGATCGAGAGGGGGTACTGTTTTTT CATSRDREGVLFF
TRBJ1-2 NA NA TRBV7-2 TGTGCCAGCAGCTTAATAGGCATCGCACATTCTAACTATGGCTACACCTTC CASSLIGIAHSNYGYTF
TRBJ2-5 NA NA TRBV20-1 TGCAGTGCTTCTCAAGGGGAACCCCAGTACTTC CSASQGEPQYF
TRBJ2-1 NA TRBD2 TRBV6-1 TGTGCCAGCAGTGAAGGGCGACCGGGACTAGCGGTATACAATGAGCAGTTCTTC CASSEGRPGLAVYNEQFF
TRBJ1-1 NA NA TRBV19 TGTGCCAGTAGTATAGGGACTGGGAACACTGAAGCTTTCTTT CASSIGTGNTEAFF
TRBJ2-1 NA TRBD1 TRBV10-3 TGTGCCATCAGTGACCCAGGGGGAAACTCCTACAATGAGCAGTTCTTC CAISDPGGNSYNEQFF
TRBJ1-2 NA NA TRBV18 TGTGCCAGCTCACCCACAGGGAACTATGGCTACACCTTC CASSPTGNYGYTF
TRBJ2-1 NA TRBD2 TRBV9 TGTGCCAGCAGCGTGAGCCAGCGGGAGGGCAATGAGCAGTTCTTC CASSVSQREGNEQFF
TRBJ2-7 few NA TRBV4-3 TGCGCCAGCAGCCAAGAAGCCGGAGCCTCCTACGAGCAGTACTTC CASSQEAGASYEQYF